Listed below are T cell receptor beta chains from one sample, sequenced in a study of shared clonotypes between healthy human individuals. The method was immunoSEQ multiplex PCR; TCRdb's version includes in-frame clones alone and lacks a portion of them. The table shows hundreds of thousands of clones, with roughly 70% occurring only once. The specimen sequenced was memory CD4+ T cells sorted from blood. The receptors stem from a woman in her thirties in good health. The CDR3 runs from the conserved cysteine through the conserved F or W. The D gene is left open where the match is weak. Clone size is given for some rows only: seen once, a few or many times, or a class if the clone is expanded.

J: TRBJ2-7; size: .; V: TRBV5-1; D: TRBD1; DNA: TGCGCCAGCAGCTCTGGGACAGGCTACTACGAGCAGTACTTC; CDR3: CASSSGTGYYEQYF
J: TRBJ2-3; size: .; V: TRBV4-1; D: .; DNA: TGCGCCAGCAGCCAAGGACTAGTTGCCGATACGCAGTATTTT; CDR3: CASSQGLVADTQYF
J: TRBJ2-3; size: .; V: TRBV29-1; D: .; DNA: TGCAGCGTTGAACTTCTGGCAGATACGCAGTATTTT; CDR3: CSVELLADTQYF
J: TRBJ2-6; size: .; V: TRBV27; D: .; DNA: TGTGCCAGCAGTTCCTTGTTGTGGGCCAACGTCCTGACTTTC; CDR3: CASSSLLWANVLTF
J: TRBJ2-3; size: .; V: TRBV4-1; D: .; DNA: TGCGCCAGCAGCCAAGTCGGTAATACGCAGTATTTT; CDR3: CASSQVGNTQYF
J: TRBJ1-5; size: .; V: TRBV28; D: .; DNA: TGTGCCAGCAGTCGTGGAAATCAGCCCCAGCATTTT; CDR3: CASSRGNQPQHF
J: TRBJ2-7; size: .; V: TRBV28; D: .; DNA: TGTGCCAGCAGCGAAGGGACATCCTACGAGCAGTACTTC; CDR3: CASSEGTSYEQYF
J: TRBJ2-1; size: .; V: TRBV7-9; D: TRBD2; DNA: TGTGCCAGCAGCCTGGGACTAGCCAACCCTTACAATGAGCAGTTCTTC; CDR3: CASSLGLANPYNEQFF
J: TRBJ2-1; size: once; V: TRBV5-1; D: TRBD2; DNA: TGCGCCAGCAGCTTGACTAGCGGGAGAAACTCGGAGTACAATGAGCAGTTCTTC; CDR3: CASSLTSGRNSEYNEQFF
J: TRBJ2-7; size: .; V: TRBV5-6; D: TRBD1; DNA: TGTGCCAGCAGCCTGGACAGGGGGCGCGAGCAGTACTTC; CDR3: CASSLDRGREQYF
J: TRBJ2-3; size: .; V: TRBV9; D: TRBD2; DNA: TGTGCCAGCAGCGTAGGTCAACTAGCGGGAAAAGATACGCAGTATTTT; CDR3: CASSVGQLAGKDTQYF
J: TRBJ1-3; size: .; V: TRBV7-9; D: .; DNA: TGTGCCAGCAGCTTAATGGAGGGCTCAGGAAACACCATATATTTT; CDR3: CASSLMEGSGNTIYF
J: TRBJ2-7; size: .; V: TRBV2; D: .; DNA: TGTGCCAGCAGTGTCAGAGCCTACGAGCAGTACTTC; CDR3: CASSVRAYEQYF
J: TRBJ2-5; size: .; V: TRBV27; D: .; DNA: TGTGCCAGCAGTTTATCGCGGCAGGGTCGCGAGACCCAGTACTTC; CDR3: CASSLSRQGRETQYF
J: TRBJ1-2; size: few; V: TRBV2; D: TRBD1; DNA: TGTGCCAGCAGAGGACAGGGGCCCTATGGCTACACCTTC; CDR3: CASRGQGPYGYTF
J: TRBJ1-5; size: .; V: TRBV25-1; D: .; DNA: TGTGCCAGCAGTGACCGGGACCGCCAGCATTTT; CDR3: CASSDRDRQHF
J: TRBJ1-5; size: .; V: TRBV5-5; D: TRBD1; DNA: TGTGCCAGCAGCTTACGGGACAGAGATCAGCCCCAGCATTTT; CDR3: CASSLRDRDQPQHF
J: TRBJ2-6; size: .; V: TRBV15; D: .; DNA: TGTGCCACCAGCAGAGACAACTCTGGGGCCAACGTCCTGACTTTC; CDR3: CATSRDNSGANVLTF
J: TRBJ1-1; size: .; V: TRBV6-5; D: .; DNA: TGTGCCAGCAGTTACTCGAACGGGGCCAACACTGAAGCTTTCTTT; CDR3: CASSYSNGANTEAFF
J: TRBJ2-1; size: .; V: TRBV4-1; D: .; DNA: TGCGCCAGCAGCCAAGGTTCTGGCGGGACGACTTACAATGAGCAGTTCTTC; CDR3: CASSQGSGGTTYNEQFF
J: TRBJ2-4; size: .; V: TRBV6-5; D: .; DNA: TGTGCCAGCAGGGGCAGGGCAGCCAAAAACATTCAGTACTTC; CDR3: CASRGRAAKNIQYF
J: TRBJ2-2; size: few; V: TRBV4-1; D: .; DNA: TGCGCCAGCAGCCAGGCTCGGACAGACACCGGGGAGCTGTTTTTT; CDR3: CASSQARTDTGELFF
J: TRBJ2-1; size: .; V: TRBV7-6; D: .; DNA: TGTGCCAGCAGCTTAGCGCCCGCAGGGACCTACAATGAGCAGTTCTTC; CDR3: CASSLAPAGTYNEQFF
J: TRBJ1-2; size: .; V: TRBV7-8; D: .; DNA: TGTGCCAGCAGCTTAATGGGGGGCAGCGGCTACACCTTC; CDR3: CASSLMGGSGYTF
J: TRBJ2-5; size: .; V: TRBV6-1; D: .; DNA: TGTGCCAGCAGTGAAGCCCGACAGGCGGGGACCCAGTACTTC; CDR3: CASSEARQAGTQYF
J: TRBJ2-5; size: .; V: TRBV5-4; D: .; DNA: TGTGCCAGCAGCTTGGGGGGTGGGCCGGGGGAGACCCAGTACTTC; CDR3: CASSLGGGPGETQYF
J: TRBJ2-2; size: .; V: TRBV27; D: .; DNA: TGTGCCAGCAGTTTACCGGGCGGGGAGCTGTTTTTT; CDR3: CASSLPGGELFF
J: TRBJ1-4; size: .; V: TRBV28; D: .; DNA: TGTGCCAGCAGTTTATCGGGACCGCGAAATGAAAAACTGTTTTTT; CDR3: CASSLSGPRNEKLFF
J: TRBJ1-2; size: .; V: TRBV5-1; D: .; DNA: TGCGCCAGCAGCTTGGCGAGTGAGGGTAACTATGGCTACACCTTC; CDR3: CASSLASEGNYGYTF
J: TRBJ2-1; size: few; V: TRBV5-4; D: .; DNA: TGTGCCAGCAGCTCCCGGATGCGTGAGCAGTTCTTC; CDR3: CASSSRMREQFF
J: TRBJ1-4; size: .; V: TRBV7-9; D: .; DNA: TGTGCCAGCAGCTCCGGGACCGAAGCAAATGAAAAACTGTTTTTT; CDR3: CASSSGTEANEKLFF
J: TRBJ1-1; size: few; V: TRBV7-9; D: .; DNA: TGTGCCAGCACCCCCGGGTGGAACACTGAAGCTTTCTTT; CDR3: CASTPGWNTEAFF
J: TRBJ2-5; size: .; V: TRBV28; D: .; DNA: TGTGCCAGCAGTTTTACGATGGGGAAACAAGAGACCCAGTACTTC; CDR3: CASSFTMGKQETQYF
J: TRBJ1-2; size: .; V: TRBV28; D: TRBD1; DNA: TGTGCCAGCAGACGCGCCGGGACAGGGGATGGCTACACCTTC; CDR3: CASRRAGTGDGYTF
J: TRBJ2-7; size: few; V: TRBV28; D: .; DNA: TGTGCCAGCAGCCCTCATACGGGACAACTCTACGAGCAGTACTTC; CDR3: CASSPHTGQLYEQYF
J: TRBJ2-7; size: .; V: TRBV28; D: .; DNA: TGTGCCAGTTTGGAACAGGACAACCCGATTACCTACGAGCAGTACTTC; CDR3: CASLEQDNPITYEQYF
J: TRBJ2-2; size: .; V: TRBV7-2; D: .; DNA: TGTGCCAGCAGCTTAGGCTGGGGAAAAGGGGACACCGGGGAGCTGTTTTTT; CDR3: CASSLGWGKGDTGELFF
J: TRBJ2-3; size: .; V: TRBV7-8; D: TRBD2; DNA: TGTGCCAGCAGCTTACATGCAAGGGGAGCGGGAGTTTTTACAGATACGCAGTATTTT; CDR3: CASSLHARGAGVFTDTQYF
J: TRBJ2-1; size: .; V: TRBV7-2; D: TRBD2; DNA: TGTGCCAGCAGCTTCTACGGGAGGGGGAATGAGCAGTTCTTC; CDR3: CASSFYGRGNEQFF
J: TRBJ2-3; size: .; V: TRBV4-1; D: TRBD1; DNA: TGCGCCAGCAGCCAAGGTGACAGGGCGTACACAGATACGCAGTATTTT; CDR3: CASSQGDRAYTDTQYF
J: TRBJ1-5; size: .; V: TRBV15; D: TRBD1; DNA: TGTGCCACCAGCAGAGACCGGGGGACAGGCAATCAGCCCCAGCATTTT; CDR3: CATSRDRGTGNQPQHF
J: TRBJ2-7; size: .; V: TRBV5-1; D: .; DNA: TGCGCCAGCAGCCGCCACGATTCGGGGTCCTACGAGCAGTACTTC; CDR3: CASSRHDSGSYEQYF
J: TRBJ2-7; size: .; V: TRBV29-1; D: .; DNA: TGCAGCGTTGCCCCCCAGCAAGACGAGCAGTACTTC; CDR3: CSVAPQQDEQYF
J: TRBJ2-1; size: few; V: TRBV21-1; D: .; DNA: TGTGCCAGCAGCAATGGGGGAATTTACCTCCCGCTTTACAATGAGCAGTTCTTC; CDR3: CASSNGGIYLPLYNEQFF
J: TRBJ2-3; size: many; V: TRBV2; D: .; DNA: TGTGCCAGCAGGGACACCTTTAGCACAGATACGCAGTATTTT; CDR3: CASRDTFSTDTQYF
J: TRBJ2-3; size: .; V: TRBV11-1; D: TRBD2; DNA: TGTGCCAGCAGCTCCGGACTAGCGGGAGCGGGCACAGATACGCAGTATTTT; CDR3: CASSSGLAGAGTDTQYF
J: TRBJ1-2; size: .; V: TRBV29-1; D: .; DNA: TGCAGCGTTGAGAACAGGGCGGTCTTC; CDR3: CSVENRAVF
J: TRBJ2-7; size: once; V: TRBV5-1; D: .; DNA: TGCGCCAGCAGCTACCAGGGCGGGTCCTACGAGCAGTACTTC; CDR3: CASSYQGGSYEQYF
J: TRBJ2-7; size: .; V: TRBV5-1; D: .; DNA: TGCGCCAGCAGCGGGGGGACTGCTTACGAGCAGTACTTC; CDR3: CASSGGTAYEQYF
J: TRBJ2-2; size: .; V: TRBV2; D: TRBD2; DNA: TGTGCCAGCGGCCTTAAGACTAGCGGGCCCGGGGAGCTGTTTTTT; CDR3: CASGLKTSGPGELFF
J: TRBJ2-7; size: .; V: TRBV5-8; D: .; DNA: TGTGCCAGCAGCTCTTTGGACAGTCCTTACGAGCAGTACTTC; CDR3: CASSSLDSPYEQYF
J: TRBJ2-1; size: .; V: TRBV29-1; D: .; DNA: TGCAGCGTTGAACTTCCCGAGGTAGCTTTCCTTTACAATGAGCAGTTCTTC; CDR3: CSVELPEVAFLYNEQFF
J: TRBJ2-7; size: once; V: TRBV4-2; D: .; DNA: TGTGCCAGCAGCCAATGGGACGTCTCCTACGAGCAGTACTTC; CDR3: CASSQWDVSYEQYF